The 11 T cell receptor beta chains presented below share a single source sample, sequenced in a study of blood T cell repertoires in COVID-19. The assay was immunoSEQ multiplex PCR, and TCRdb's table has in-frame clones only and misses some. Of nearly 200,000 clones in the sample, around 80% are singletons; the top ten hold roughly 6.9%. The sample consisted of peripheral blood. All receptors derive from a human donor with acute or convalescent COVID-19. The donor label of this sample is uncertain.

V gene TRBV27 combines with J gene TRBJ1-6; 7 bases fit TRBD1. This CDR3 is 15 amino acids long. CDR1 is MNHEY and CDR2 is SMNVEV in the germline V gene (reference sequence). V shed 6 bases, J shed 7 bases, and the junction held 9 bases outside the gene matches. CDR3 nucleotides: TGTGCCAGCAGCTTCGGGACAGTGATCAATTCACCCCTCCACTTT. This gives the protein CASSFGTVINSPLHF.

The chain couples TRBV28 to TRBJ2-2; 9 bases fit TRBD2. Trimming cost V 2 bases and J 5 bases; bases outside gene matches: 9. Looked up from germline, CDR1 is MDHEN and CDR2 is SYDVKM. The CDR3 consists of 17 residues. The CDR3 coding sequence is TGTGCCAGCAGTTTAAGGGGCGGGAGGGCCGGTACCGGGGAGCTGTTTTTT. Its translation: CASSLRGGRAGTGELFF.

The rearrangement links TRBV5-1 to TRBJ2-3; 9 nucleotides line up with TRBD1. Germline V gene data show CDR1 as SGHRS and CDR2 as YFSETQ. The ends lost 6 bases at V and 3 bases at J; junction bases unmatched: 8. CDR3 length: 15 amino acids. The CDR3 nucleotides are TGCGCCAGCACCTTAGGACAGGGGTTAACAGATACGCAGTATTTT. Amino acids: CASTLGQGLTDTQYF.

The chain carries TRBV4-3 and TRBJ2-2; no clear D. Per the germline V gene, CDR1 is LGHNA and CDR2 is YSLEER. The germline V and J ends were trimmed by 2 bases and 2 bases, with 9 bases remaining between them. This CDR3 region has 15 residues. For the CDR3, the DNA is TGCGCCAGCAGCCAATGGAGACTCAACACCGGGGAGCTGTTTTTT. Amino acid sequence: CASSQWRLNTGELFF.

This chain connects TRBV5-8 to TRBJ1-6; 9 nucleotides match TRBD1. This CDR3 contains 15 residues. Trimming took 2 bases from V and 9 from J; bases not matched to a gene: 6. Germline CDR1 SGHTS, CDR2 YDEGEE. The CDR3 DNA follows: TGTGCCAGCAGCTTCCGACAGGGGGGGAGTTCACCCCTCCACTTT. Translated: CASSFRQGGSSPLHF. Based on the CDR3 plus reference TRBV5-8 and TRBJ1-6, the full variable domain is EAGVTQSPTHLIKTRGQQATLRCSPISGHTSVYWYQQALGLGLQFLLWYDEGEERNRGNFPPRFSGRQFPNYSSELNVNALELEDSALYLCASSFRQGGSSPLHFGNGTRLTVT.

This clone was counted a few times. CDR3 in amino acids: CASSEGLQGNSNQPQHF. CDR3 nucleotide sequence: TGTGCCAGCAGTGAAGGTTTACAGGGGAATAGCAATCAGCCCCAGCATTTT. The chain links TRBV6-1 to TRBJ1-5; 7 bases line up with TRBD1. V dropped 1 base and J dropped 0; count of bases not matched to a gene: 6. The CDR3 spans 17 residues. Germline CDR1 and CDR2: MNHNS and SASEGT.

This chain joins TRBV7-9 and TRBJ2-2, with TRBD1 matching over 8 bases. With 1 base clipped from V and 8 bases from J, the junction kept 3 bases outside the gene matches. Germline V gives CDR1 SEHNR, CDR2 FQNEAQ (reference sequence). CDR3 length: 14 amino acids. The chain's CDR3 is CASSLDGTGGELFF. Here the CDR3 DNA reads TGTGCCAGCAGCTTAGACGGGACAGGAGGGGAGCTGTTTTTT.

This clone was counted many times. The genes are TRBV6-5 and TRBJ2-7; 13 bases match TRBD2. CDR1 and CDR2 (germline): MNHEY, SVGAGI. The CDR3 spans 16 residues. J was trimmed by 4 bases and V by 0 bases; bases with no gene match: 3. CDR3 sequence: CASSYSGTSGTYEQYF. The DNA for the CDR3 is TGTGCCAGCAGTTACTCGGGGACTAGCGGGACATACGAGCAGTACTTC.

The rearrangement joins TRBV28 to TRBJ1-5; D possibly corresponds to TRBD1 (5 bases). CDR1 MDHEN and CDR2 SYDVKM come from the germline V gene. The CDR3 is 14 residues long. Trimming cost V 2 bases and J 4 bases, with 9 bases left between them. The CDR3 sequence is CASSLGQGNQPQHF. CDR3 bases: TGTGCCAGCAGTTTAGGGCAGGGAAATCAGCCCCAGCATTTT.

The chain is built from TRBV15 and TRBJ1-5; tentatively, D is TRBD1 (6 bases). The CDR3 spans 15 residues. The V and J ends lost 5 bases and 1 base respectively, with 12 bases between them. CDR1 is LNHNV, CDR2 YYDKDF, per germline (reference sequence). Here the CDR3 reads CATSWRTASNQPQHF. CDR3 sequence (DNA): TGTGCCACCAGCTGGAGGACAGCCAGCAATCAGCCCCAGCATTTT. The complete variable domain, with remaining parts taken from reference TRBV15 and TRBJ1-5, reads DAMVIQNPRYQVTQFGKPVTLSCSQTLNHNVMYWYQQKSSQAPKLLFHYYDKDFNNEADTPDNFQSRRPNTSFCFLDIRSPGLGDTAMYLCATSWRTASNQPQHFGDGTRLSIL.

J is TRBJ2-7 and V is TRBV5-4, with 8 positions matching TRBD1. Germline-derived CDR1 and CDR2 are SGHNT and YYREEE (reference sequence). The trim removed 3 bases at V and 9 bases at J, leaving 8 bases unmatched. CDR3 size: 13 residues. DNA of the CDR3: TGTGCCAGCAGCTCCGACAGGGGAGAGGGGCAGTACTTC. This sequence encodes CASSSDRGEGQYF.